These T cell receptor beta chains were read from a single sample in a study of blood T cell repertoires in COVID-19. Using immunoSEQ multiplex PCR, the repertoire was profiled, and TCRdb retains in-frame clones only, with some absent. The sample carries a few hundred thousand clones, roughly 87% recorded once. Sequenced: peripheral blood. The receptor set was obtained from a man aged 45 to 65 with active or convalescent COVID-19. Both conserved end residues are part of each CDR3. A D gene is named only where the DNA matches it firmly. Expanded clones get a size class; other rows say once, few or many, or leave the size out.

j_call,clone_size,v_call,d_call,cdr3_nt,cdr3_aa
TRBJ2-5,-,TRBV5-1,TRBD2,TGCGCCAGCAGCTTGGCCCCGGGACTAACCTATCCCCCTCAAGAGACCCAGTACTTC,CASSLAPGLTYPPQETQYF
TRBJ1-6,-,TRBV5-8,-,TGTGCCAGCAGCCATGTGAGTTCACCCCTCCACTTT,CASSHVSSPLHF
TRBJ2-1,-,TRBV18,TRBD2,TGTGCCAGCTCACCTGGGGCTAGCGGGAGCTCCTACAATGAGCAGTTCTTC,CASSPGASGSSYNEQFF
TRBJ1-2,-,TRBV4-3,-,TGCGCCAGCAGCCAAGCAGTTTATTATGGCTACACCTTC,CASSQAVYYGYTF
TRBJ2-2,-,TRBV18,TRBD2,TGTGCCAGCTCCCCCTTAGCGGGAGGGCCACACGGGGAGCTGTTTTTT,CASSPLAGGPHGELFF
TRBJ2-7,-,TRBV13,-,TGTGCCAGCAGCTCCCGGCCCGGTGGGGGGGAGCAGTACTTC,CASSSRPGGGEQYF
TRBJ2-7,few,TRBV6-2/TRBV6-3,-,TGTGCCAGCAGTTCGGTTAAGAGGTCTCCCGCCTACGAGCAGTACTTC,CASSSVKRSPAYEQYF
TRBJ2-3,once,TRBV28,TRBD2,TGTGCCAGCAGTTCCGGACTAGCATTAGATACGCAGTATTTT,CASSSGLALDTQYF
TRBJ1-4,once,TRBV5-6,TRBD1,TGTGCCAGCAGCTTGGGGACAGGGGCTTTGGAGAATGAAAAACTGTTTTTT,CASSLGTGALENEKLFF
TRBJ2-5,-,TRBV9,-,TGTGCCAGCAGCGTGGGCGGGATTGAGACCCAGTACTTC,CASSVGGIETQYF
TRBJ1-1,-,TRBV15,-,TGTGCCACCAGCAGAGGAGGTTTGAACACTGAAGCTTTCTTT,CATSRGGLNTEAFF